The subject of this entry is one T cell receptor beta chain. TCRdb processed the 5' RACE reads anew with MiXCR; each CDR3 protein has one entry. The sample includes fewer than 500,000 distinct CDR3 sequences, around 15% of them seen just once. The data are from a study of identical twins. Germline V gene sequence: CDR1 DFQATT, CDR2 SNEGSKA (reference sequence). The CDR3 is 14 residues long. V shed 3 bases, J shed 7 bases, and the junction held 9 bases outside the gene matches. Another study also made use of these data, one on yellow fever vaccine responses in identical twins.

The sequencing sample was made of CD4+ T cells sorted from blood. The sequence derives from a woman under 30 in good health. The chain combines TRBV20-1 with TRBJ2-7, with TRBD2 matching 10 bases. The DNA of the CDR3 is TGCAGTGCTAGTGGGCTAGCGGGAGTTCGGGAGCAGTACTTC. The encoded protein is CSASGLAGVREQYF.